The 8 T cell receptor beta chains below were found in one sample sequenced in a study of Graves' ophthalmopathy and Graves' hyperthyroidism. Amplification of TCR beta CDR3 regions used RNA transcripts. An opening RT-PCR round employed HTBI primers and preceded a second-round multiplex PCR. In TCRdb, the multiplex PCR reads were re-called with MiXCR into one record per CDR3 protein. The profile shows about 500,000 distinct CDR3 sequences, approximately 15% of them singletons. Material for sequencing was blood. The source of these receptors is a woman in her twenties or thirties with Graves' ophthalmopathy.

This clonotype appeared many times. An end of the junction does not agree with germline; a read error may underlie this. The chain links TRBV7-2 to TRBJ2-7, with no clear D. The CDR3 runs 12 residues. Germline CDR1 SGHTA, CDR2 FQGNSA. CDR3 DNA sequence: TGTGCCAGCAGCTTAGCGGGAAGGGTTCTGATTTTC. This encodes CASSLAGRVLIF.

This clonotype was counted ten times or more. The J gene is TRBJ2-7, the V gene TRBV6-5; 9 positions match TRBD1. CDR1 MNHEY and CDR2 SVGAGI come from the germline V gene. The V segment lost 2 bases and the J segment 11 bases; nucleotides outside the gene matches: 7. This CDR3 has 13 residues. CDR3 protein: CASSYETGGPEYF. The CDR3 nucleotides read TGTGCCAGCAGTTACGAGACAGGGGGACCAGAGTACTTC.

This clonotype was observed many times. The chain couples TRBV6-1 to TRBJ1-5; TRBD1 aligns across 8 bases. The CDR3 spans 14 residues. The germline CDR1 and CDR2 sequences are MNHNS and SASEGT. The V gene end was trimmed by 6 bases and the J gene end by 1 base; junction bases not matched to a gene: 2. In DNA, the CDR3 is TGTGCCAGCAGGGGACAGGTGAGCAATCAGCCCCAGCATTTT. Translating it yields CASRGQVSNQPQHF.

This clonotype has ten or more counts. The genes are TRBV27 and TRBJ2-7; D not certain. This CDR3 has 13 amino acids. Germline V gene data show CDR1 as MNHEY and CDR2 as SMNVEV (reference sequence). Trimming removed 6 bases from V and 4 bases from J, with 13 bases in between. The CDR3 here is CASSLDGGYEQYF. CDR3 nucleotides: TGTGCCAGCAGCCTTGATGGTGGGTACGAGCAGTACTTC.

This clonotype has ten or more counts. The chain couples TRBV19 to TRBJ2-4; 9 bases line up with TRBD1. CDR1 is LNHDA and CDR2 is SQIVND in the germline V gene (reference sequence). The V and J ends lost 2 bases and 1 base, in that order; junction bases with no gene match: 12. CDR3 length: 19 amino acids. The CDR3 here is CASSIYGQGQGGAKNIQYF. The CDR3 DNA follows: TGTGCCAGTAGTATATATGGACAGGGGCAAGGGGGTGCCAAAAACATTCAGTACTTC.

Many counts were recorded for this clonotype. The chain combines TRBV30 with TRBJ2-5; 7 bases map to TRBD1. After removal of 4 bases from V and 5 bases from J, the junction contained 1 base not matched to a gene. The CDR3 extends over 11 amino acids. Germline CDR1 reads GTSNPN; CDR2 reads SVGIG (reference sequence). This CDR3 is CAWKGQETQYF. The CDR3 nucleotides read TGTGCCTGGAAGGGACAGGAGACCCAGTACTTC.

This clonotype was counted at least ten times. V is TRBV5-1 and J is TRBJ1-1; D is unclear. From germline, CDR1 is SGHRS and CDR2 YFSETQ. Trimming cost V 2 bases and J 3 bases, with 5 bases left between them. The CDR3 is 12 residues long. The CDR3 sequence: CASSFEDTEAFF. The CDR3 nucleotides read TGCGCCAGCAGCTTTGAAGACACTGAAGCTTTCTTT.

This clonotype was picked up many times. CDR3: CASSFGQGATEAFF. The CDR3, as DNA: TGTGCCAGCAGTTTCGGACAGGGGGCCACTGAAGCTTTCTTT. The V gene is TRBV12-3 or TRBV12-4, the J gene TRBJ1-1; 11 bases fit TRBD1. The CDR3 consists of 14 residues. Trimming cost V 3 bases and J 4 bases; bases outside gene matches: 1.